These T cell receptor beta chains were read from a single sample in a study of blood T cell repertoires in COVID-19. The table came from immunoSEQ multiplex PCR; TCRdb's copy has only in-frame clones and leaves some out. The sample shows some 360,000 clones, 85% to 90% of them seen only once. The sample comprised PBMCs or T cells enriched from blood (not recorded which). Every receptor here comes from a woman aged 25 to 39 who had been exposed to COVID-19. The CDR3 runs from the conserved cysteine through the conserved F or W. The D gene is left open where the match is weak. Where a row states a size, it is once, few, many or the class of an expanded clone; other rows omit it.

J gene,D gene,CDR3 length,V gene,clone size,CDR3 DNA,CDR3 protein
TRBJ2-7,TRBD2,14,TRBV19,.,TGTGCCAGTAGTATCGGGCTAGCGGCCTACGAGCAGTACTTC,CASSIGLAAYEQYF
TRBJ2-7,TRBD2,16,TRBV28,.,TGTGCCAGCAGTTTAGTCCTAGCGGGAGGGTCCTACGAGCAGTACTTC,CASSLVLAGGSYEQYF
TRBJ1-5,TRBD1,15,TRBV6-5,.,TGTGCCAGCAGTAGGGGGGGACAGGGGAATCAGCCCCAGCATTTT,CASSRGGQGNQPQHF
TRBJ1-1,.,13,TRBV12-3/TRBV12-4,.,TGTGCCAGCAGTTTCCTCAGGAACACTGAAGCTTTCTTT,CASSFLRNTEAFF
TRBJ1-2,.,15,TRBV19,.,TGTGCCAGTAGGGGAGGCAGGGAAAGGGACTATGGCTACACCTTC,CASRGGRERDYGYTF
TRBJ1-5,.,18,TRBV19,.,TGTGCCAGTAGTATAGGGGGCCCCTTCCTCTGGGGCAATCAGCCCCAGCATTTT,CASSIGGPFLWGNQPQHF
TRBJ2-7,.,12,TRBV7-9,.,TGTGCCAGCAGCTTAGACTCGGGAGAGCAGTACTTC,CASSLDSGEQYF
TRBJ1-1,.,10,TRBV19,.,TGTGCCAGTACCGGGATAGGAGCTTTCTTT,CASTGIGAFF
TRBJ2-5,TRBD2,15,TRBV19,.,TGTGCCAGTAGTTCCTGGACTAGCGGGAGCGAGACCCAGTACTTC,CASSSWTSGSETQYF
TRBJ2-7,TRBD2,15,TRBV11-3,.,TGTGCCAGCAGCCCACGTGGGACTAGCGGGAGCCAACAGTACTTC,CASSPRGTSGSQQYF
TRBJ2-7,.,11,TRBV6-5,.,TGTGCCAGTGCGGGTTCCGACGAGCAGTACTTC,CASAGSDEQYF
TRBJ2-7,TRBD1,12,TRBV19,.,TGTGCCAGTAGTAGGGACAGCTACGAGCAGTACTTC,CASSRDSYEQYF
TRBJ2-1,.,11,TRBV29-1,.,TGCAGCGTCTATTGGTCCAATGAGCAGTTCTTC,CSVYWSNEQFF
TRBJ2-7,.,14,TRBV5-1,.,TGCGCCAGCAGCCCCCTCGGACATTCCTACGAGCAGTACTTC,CASSPLGHSYEQYF
TRBJ1-1,.,17,TRBV11-3,.,TGTGCCAGCAGACCAGGTATACAGGGAAGGGAAAACACTGAAGCTTTCTTT,CASRPGIQGRENTEAFF
TRBJ1-5,.,14,TRBV21-1,.,TGTGCCAGCAGCACCCGTGGGCGCCATCAGCCCCAGCATTTT,CASSTRGRHQPQHF
TRBJ2-7,.,15,TRBV3-1/TRBV3-2,.,TGTGCCAGCAGCCAAGATGACTCGAGCTCCTACGAGCAGTACTTC,CASSQDDSSSYEQYF
TRBJ1-6,.,13,TRBV9,.,TGTGCCAGCAGCTCTCAGGGTAATTCACCCCTCCACTTT,CASSSQGNSPLHF
TRBJ1-5,.,16,TRBV7-2,.,TGTGCCAGCAGCTTAGCCCCGTTCTTTTCCAATCAGCCCCAGCATTTT,CASSLAPFFSNQPQHF
TRBJ1-1,.,12,TRBV12-3/TRBV12-4,.,TGTGCCAGCAGTTCCCCAGTAAGGAGGGCTTTCTTT,CASSSPVRRAFF
TRBJ2-7,.,12,TRBV28,.,TGTGCCAGCAGTTCCGTGTCCTACGAGCAGTACTTC,CASSSVSYEQYF
TRBJ1-2,.,11,TRBV29-1,.,TGCAGCGCAAGGGGTTACTATGGCTACACCTTC,CSARGYYGYTF
TRBJ1-3,.,16,TRBV5-4,.,TGTGCCAGCAGCTTATTAGGGGGTTTTGGTGGAAACACCATATATTTT,CASSLLGGFGGNTIYF
TRBJ2-2,TRBD2,19,TRBV5-1,.,TGCGCCAGCAGCTGGGAACCTGAAGGACTAGCGGTAAACACCGGGGAGCTGTTTTTT,CASSWEPEGLAVNTGELFF
TRBJ1-4,.,12,TRBV30,.,TGTGCCTGGAGTAAACAGCAAGAAAAACTGTTTTTT,CAWSKQQEKLFF
TRBJ1-4,.,17,TRBV15,.,TGTGCCACCAGCGACTCTTGGGGGGAACATCATACTGAAAAACTGTTTTTT,CATSDSWGEHHTEKLFF
TRBJ2-1,TRBD1,15,TRBV19,few,TGTGCCAGTAGCCTAGACAGGGGGGCTTACAATGAGCAGTTCTTC,CASSLDRGAYNEQFF
TRBJ1-1,TRBD1,13,TRBV6-5,.,TGTGCCAGCAACCAGGGGGCAGGAGGTGAAGCTTTCTTT,CASNQGAGGEAFF
TRBJ1-2,TRBD1,16,TRBV10-3,.,TGTGCCATCAGTGAAGTAAAGACAGGGCTACACTATGGCTACACCTTC,CAISEVKTGLHYGYTF
TRBJ2-3,TRBD2,16,TRBV28,.,TGTGCCAGCAGTACCCAAAGGCAGGGACTAGCGCATACGCAGTATTTT,CASSTQRQGLAHTQYF
TRBJ2-1,TRBD1,14,TRBV18,.,TGTGCCAGCACACGGGACAGGGTAAACAATGAGCAGTTCTTC,CASTRDRVNNEQFF
TRBJ1-5,.,15,TRBV19,.,TGTGCCAGTACCGGCGGGGGGCTCTTCAATCAGCCCCAGCATTTT,CASTGGGLFNQPQHF
TRBJ2-5,.,11,TRBV7-8,.,TGTGCCAGCAGCAGGGGAGAGACCCAGTACTTC,CASSRGETQYF
TRBJ2-1,TRBD2,18,TRBV28,.,TGTGCCAGCAGTTTTCCCGACGCCCGAACTAGCGGGAGGCCGGGTATCTTCTTC,CASSFPDARTSGRPGIFF
TRBJ2-3,.,12,TRBV27,.,TGTGCCAGCAGCCCTATCGCAGATACGCAGTATTTT,CASSPIADTQYF
TRBJ1-2,TRBD1,14,TRBV4-1,.,TGCGCCAGCAGCCAAGTCCTCAGGGGGGATGGCTACACCTTC,CASSQVLRGDGYTF
TRBJ2-5,.,15,TRBV5-6,.,TGTGCCAGCAGCTTTCGCGGGCCGTACCAAGAGACCCAGTACTTC,CASSFRGPYQETQYF
TRBJ2-1,.,16,TRBV4-1,once,TGCGCCAGCAGCCAAGGTGGCGTTTCGGGCTACAATGAGCAGTTCTTC,CASSQGGVSGYNEQFF
TRBJ2-7,TRBD2,13,TRBV19,.,TGTGCCAGTAGTATAGGACTAGCGAACGAGCAGTACTTC,CASSIGLANEQYF
TRBJ1-1,.,15,TRBV6-5,.,TGTGCCAGCAGGGCGCCAGGGGTGGCGAACACTGAAGCTTTCTTT,CASRAPGVANTEAFF
TRBJ2-1,TRBD1,13,TRBV5-1,.,TGCGCCAGCAGAACGGACAGGGGCAATGAGCAGTTCTTC,CASRTDRGNEQFF
TRBJ1-5,.,16,TRBV5-6,.,TGTGCCAGCAGCTTGGGGGGAGGGTATAGCAATCAGCCCCAGCATTTT,CASSLGGGYSNQPQHF
TRBJ2-7,TRBD1,14,TRBV6-5,.,TGTGCCAGCTCCCGGGACAGGAGCTCCTACGAGCAGTACTTC,CASSRDRSSYEQYF
TRBJ1-1,TRBD1,15,TRBV7-6,.,TGTGCCAGCAGCCATGCGACAGGGCCGAACACTGAAGCTTTCTTT,CASSHATGPNTEAFF
TRBJ1-3,.,15,TRBV19,few,TGTGCCACTGAGAGAGAGTTACGCTCTGGAAACACCATATATTTT,CATERELRSGNTIYF
TRBJ1-1,TRBD1,20,TRBV5-1,.,TGCGCCAGCAGCTTGTACCATTCCGAAGACAGGGGTGGGGGGAACACTGAAGCTTTCTTT,CASSLYHSEDRGGGNTEAFF
TRBJ2-7,.,15,TRBV28,.,TGTGCCAGCAGACTGGACCAGGGGAGCTCCTACGAGCAGTACTTC,CASRLDQGSSYEQYF
TRBJ1-4,.,14,TRBV27,.,TGTGCCAGCAGACCGACAGGCCAGCGGGAAAAACTGTTTTTT,CASRPTGQREKLFF
TRBJ2-1,TRBD2,13,TRBV24-1,.,TGTGCCACCTCACTAGCGGGGTACAATGAGCAGTTCTTC,CATSLAGYNEQFF
TRBJ1-1,.,11,TRBV11-2,.,TGTGCCAGCAGCTGGGGACACGGAGCTTTCTTT,CASSWGHGAFF
TRBJ2-7,TRBD1,15,TRBV9,.,TGTGCCAGCAGCTACGAGGGGGCTGCGCCCTACGAGCAGTACTTC,CASSYEGAAPYEQYF
TRBJ1-4,.,11,TRBV30,.,TGTGCCTGGAGTCAAAGCGAAAAACTGTTTTTT,CAWSQSEKLFF
TRBJ2-7,TRBD2,15,TRBV10-3,.,TGTGCCATCAGGATGGGACTAGCGGGAGCCTACGAGCAGTACTTC,CAIRMGLAGAYEQYF
TRBJ2-3,TRBD2,14,TRBV11-3,.,TGTGCCAGCAGCTTGCCTGAGGTAGCGGGACCGCAGTATTTT,CASSLPEVAGPQYF
TRBJ2-7,.,13,TRBV19,few,TGTGCCAGTAGTATAGCCCTGCAGGGCGGGCAGTACTTC,CASSIALQGGQYF
TRBJ2-1,TRBD2,14,TRBV7-6,.,TGTGCCAGCAAACTAGCGGGAGTTTCCAATGAGCAGTTCTTC,CASKLAGVSNEQFF